This T cell receptor (beta chain) is from a study of PD-1 blockade in classical Hodgkin lymphoma. General observations from the study: Patients who responded completely had about the same baseline diversity as newly diagnosed patients. Reports described newly diagnosed patients as having lower baseline TCR diversity than healthy donors. By cycle point C4D1, TCR diversity had risen significantly in CD4+ cells (but not CD8+ cells).

Remarks on this clone: Its antigen is not known.

Germline V gives CDR1 SGHRS, CDR2 YFSETQ. Unmatched junction bases numbered 4, after V lost 3 bases and J lost 4 bases. CDR3 length: 15 residues. Sequencing was performed with immunoSEQ multiplex PCR; in TCRdb, only in-frame clones are kept and a portion is missing. The table lists some 63,000 clones, roughly nine tenths of them singletons. After autologous stem cell transplantation all patients relapsed, and prior brentuximab vedotin exposure differed between cohorts. Patients had relapsed/refractory classical Hodgkin lymphoma with complete response, partial response or progressive disease as best response.

The gene calls are TRBV5-1 and TRBJ2-5; TRBD2 matches 12 bases. This sequence was found in a human donor with classical Hodgkin lymphoma. Specimen: peripheral blood mononuclear cells (PBMCs), collected at baseline. CDR3 protein: CASSSRLAGVETQYF. The CDR3 bases are TGCGCCAGCAGCTCCCGACTAGCGGGAGTAGAGACCCAGTACTTC.